Sequencing of this T cell receptor (beta chain) was carried out in a study of OX40 agonist ivuxolimab in advanced cancers. Generated by immunoSEQ multiplex PCR, the TCRdb table keeps only in-frame clones and is missing some. The table lists approximately 10,000 clones, 80% to 90% of them singletons, with over 10% in the top ten. The CDR3 totals 13 residues. V shed 6 bases and J shed 4 bases, with 12 bases lying between them. Per germline, CDR1 MNHEY and CDR2 SVGAGI. The sampling schedule covered blood at baseline, cycle 4 day 1, and cycle 7 day 1. The sequence was collected from an adult with an advanced solid tumor such as melanoma, head and neck, liver or kidney cancer. J is TRBJ1-2 and V is TRBV6-5; perhaps TRBD1 as D (5 bases). Here the sequenced sample was CD4+ or CD8+ T cells sorted from blood, taken in a trial of the OX40 agonist ivuxolimab. The chain's CDR3 is CASSWRGSYGYTF. CDR3 in DNA: TGTGCCAGCAGCTGGAGGGGTAGCTATGGCTACACCTTC.